The T cell receptor (beta chain) under discussion was sequenced for a study of blood T cell repertoires in COVID-19. CDR1 LGHNA and CDR2 YSLEER come from the germline V gene. Trimming pared 0 bases from V and 4 bases from J, leaving 9 bases between. This CDR3 comprises 14 residues. Libraries were prepared by immunoSEQ multiplex PCR; TCRdb keeps only in-frame clonotypes and omits some of them. Of roughly 100,000 clones in the sample, 70% to 90% were seen once. The sequencing sample was made of peripheral blood. This clonotype was obtained from a man in his fifties or sixties in a cohort sampled during active COVID-19. This chain links TRBV4-3 with TRBJ1-2; D is uncertain. CDR3 residues: CASSQDLHSYGYTF. The CDR3, as DNA: TGCGCCAGCAGCCAAGATCTGCACAGCTATGGCTACACCTTC.